This is a list of T cell receptor beta chains from one sample in a study of STAT5B mutations in CD4+ large granular lymphocyte leukemia. Some clones are missing from TCRdb's copy, which holds only in-frame ones; the method was immunoSEQ multiplex PCR. The sample yields tens of thousands of clones, about four fifths seen once. Sequencing input: CD4+ T cells from blood buffy coats. All receptors derive from a human donor in good health. Each CDR3 is given with its conserved first and last residue. D genes are given only for firm matches. Not all rows give a size; the values are once, few, many and, for expanded clones, a class.

clone size	V gene	J gene	D gene	CDR3 protein	CDR3 DNA
NA	TRBV5-1	TRBJ2-5	NA	CASSLRQGRNQETQYF	TGCGCCAGCAGCTTGCGCCAGGGAAGGAACCAAGAGACCCAGTACTTC
NA	TRBV30	TRBJ1-4	NA	CAWSPGTDEKLFF	TGTGCCTGGAGTCCCGGGACGGATGAAAAACTGTTTTTT
NA	TRBV5-6	TRBJ1-2	NA	CASSLFGTAEINYGYTF	TGTGCCAGCAGCTTGTTCGGGACGGCAGAAATTAACTATGGCTACACCTTC
NA	TRBV19	TRBJ2-3	NA	CASSAQGTDTQYF	TGTGCCAGTAGCGCACAGGGTACAGATACGCAGTATTTT
NA	TRBV19	TRBJ2-7	NA	CASTLALAFRCYEQYF	TGTGCCAGTACCCTTGCCCTAGCGTTCCGTTGCTACGAGCAGTACTTC
NA	TRBV28	TRBJ1-5	TRBD1	CASTLSPGTGGLEPQHF	TGTGCCAGCACCCTGAGCCCCGGGACAGGGGGCTTGGAGCCCCAGCATTTT
once	TRBV29-1	TRBJ1-1	TRBD1	CSGEGDRGDTEAFF	TGCAGCGGCGAAGGGGACAGGGGAGACACTGAAGCTTTCTTT
NA	TRBV6-7	TRBJ2-3	NA	CASSYTPEKGQSTDTQYF	TGTGCCAGCAGTTACACTCCCGAGAAAGGACAGAGCACAGATACGCAGTATTTT
few	TRBV2	TRBJ1-5	NA	CASSEQGFNQPQHF	TGTGCCAGCAGTGAACAGGGGTTCAATCAGCCCCAGCATTTT
NA	TRBV9	TRBJ2-2	TRBD2	CASSEPGGNTGELFF	TGTGCCAGCAGCGAACCGGGGGGGAACACCGGGGAGCTGTTTTTT
NA	TRBV19	TRBJ1-4	TRBD1	CASSISGTGNEKLFF	TGTGCCAGTAGTATCTCCGGGACAGGGAATGAAAAACTGTTTTTT
NA	TRBV5-1	TRBJ1-2	TRBD1	CASSRGQGRGGYTF	TGCGCCAGCAGCCGCGGACAGGGACGAGGTGGCTACACCTTC
NA	TRBV7-2	TRBJ2-5	NA	CASSLRGLGRETQYF	TGTGCCAGCAGCTTAAGGGGACTGGGGAGGGAGACCCAGTACTTC
NA	TRBV6-5	TRBJ1-6	NA	CASSYDRDSPLHF	TGTGCCAGCAGTTACGACCGGGATTCACCCCTCCACTTT
NA	TRBV6-6	TRBJ1-2	NA	CASTGDYGYTF	TGTGCCAGTACGGGGGACTATGGCTACACCTTC
NA	TRBV7-6	TRBJ2-5	TRBD1	CASSPGTGGQETQYF	TGTGCCAGCAGTCCCGGAACAGGGGGCCAAGAGACCCAGTACTTC
NA	TRBV5-6	TRBJ2-1	NA	CASTSRIDQGQNEQFF	TGTGCCAGCACATCGAGGATAGATCAGGGACAAAATGAGCAGTTCTTC
NA	TRBV5-8	TRBJ2-7	NA	CASSLTGSYEQYF	TGTGCCAGCAGCTTGACAGGCTCCTACGAGCAGTACTTC
NA	TRBV6-5	TRBJ1-4	NA	CASSHQGDEKLFF	TGTGCCAGCAGCCATCAAGGGGATGAAAAACTGTTTTTT
NA	TRBV9	TRBJ1-5	TRBD1	CASSVTGETNQPQHF	TGTGCCAGCAGCGTAACAGGGGAGACCAATCAGCCCCAGCATTTT
NA	TRBV4-1	TRBJ1-3	NA	CASSQEYGGTGNTIYF	TGCGCCAGCAGCCAAGAATATGGGGGCACAGGAAACACCATATATTTT
NA	TRBV6-5	TRBJ1-6	NA	CASSRRHNSPLHF	TGTGCCAGCAGTCGGAGACATAATTCACCCCTCCACTTT
NA	TRBV7-8	TRBJ1-5	TRBD1	CASSPDRVSNQPQHF	TGTGCCAGCAGTCCCGACAGGGTTAGCAATCAGCCCCAGCATTTT
NA	TRBV11-2	TRBJ2-5	NA	CASSQGRIQETQYF	TGTGCCAGCAGCCAGGGACGGATCCAAGAGACCCAGTACTTC
once	TRBV4-3	TRBJ1-5	NA	CASSQDHLTSNQPQHF	TGCGCCAGCAGCCAAGATCACCTGACCAGCAATCAGCCCCAGCATTTT
NA	TRBV7-9	TRBJ2-3	TRBD2	CASSPGLAAADTQYF	TGTGCCAGCAGCCCGGGACTAGCGGCCGCAGATACGCAGTATTTT
NA	TRBV19	TRBJ1-5	NA	CASSLSSNQPQHF	TGTGCCAGTAGTCTCAGTAGCAATCAGCCCCAGCATTTT
once	TRBV5-1	TRBJ1-1	NA	CASSLGQTNTEAFF	TGCGCCAGCAGCTTGGGGCAGACGAACACTGAAGCTTTCTTT
NA	TRBV25-1	TRBJ1-2	NA	CASGGVVSGYTF	TGTGCCAGCGGGGGGGTAGTAAGTGGCTACACCTTC
NA	TRBV2	TRBJ1-3	NA	CASKLGRADTIYF	TGTGCCAGCAAGTTGGGGAGGGCGGACACCATATATTTT
NA	TRBV19	TRBJ2-7	TRBD2	CASSIVGGRREQYF	TGTGCCAGTAGTATCGTTGGCGGGAGGCGCGAGCAGTACTTC
NA	TRBV5-1	TRBJ1-2	TRBD1	CASSTGQGAHYGYTF	TGCGCCAGCAGCACCGGACAGGGCGCGCACTATGGCTACACCTTC
NA	TRBV4-2	TRBJ2-5	NA	CASSQGWGQEQETQYF	TGTGCCAGCAGCCAAGGGTGGGGTCAGGAGCAAGAGACCCAGTACTTC
NA	TRBV18	TRBJ2-2	NA	CASSPFNSGNTGELFF	TGTGCCAGCTCACCATTCAATTCCGGGAACACCGGGGAGCTGTTTTTT
NA	TRBV6-1	TRBJ2-3	TRBD2	CASSAPLAGGTDTQYF	TGTGCCAGCAGTGCCCCCCTAGCGGGGGGCACAGATACGCAGTATTTT
NA	TRBV18	TRBJ1-1	TRBD1	CASSQGAGNTEAFF	TGTGCCAGCTCACAGGGGGCCGGGAACACTGAAGCTTTCTTT